A single sample is the source of the 18 T cell receptor beta chains below, sequenced in a study of blood T cell repertoires in COVID-19. The data were produced by immunoSEQ multiplex PCR, yet TCRdb's version contains in-frame clones alone and is incomplete. The sample consists of about 220,000 clones, 70% to 90% of them appearing once. Material: PBMCs or T cells enriched from blood (not recorded which). The receptors derive from a woman aged 35 to 49 with acute COVID-19.

The chain is built from TRBV7-2 and TRBJ2-5; D not resolved. Germline loops: CDR1 SGHTA, CDR2 FQGNSA. V lost 8 bases to trimming and J lost 5 bases, with 15 bases between them. CDR3 length: 13 residues. CDR3 residues: CASSTYSAETQYF. As DNA, the CDR3 is TGTGCCAGCTCGACTTATTCGGCGGAGACCCAGTACTTC. The full variable domain, rest sourced from reference TRBV7-2 and TRBJ2-5, is GAGVSQSPSNKVTEKGKDVELRCDPISGHTALYWYRQSLGQGLEFLIYFQGNSAPDKSGLPSDRFSAERTGGSVSTLTIQRTQQEDSAVYLCASSTYSAETQYFGPGTRLLVL.

V and J are TRBV19 and TRBJ1-1; D may be TRBD1 (5 bases). CDR3 size: 14 residues. V was trimmed by 6 bases and J by 0 bases, leaving 11 bases between them. Looked up from germline, CDR1 is LNHDA and CDR2 is SQIVND (reference sequence). The CDR3 here is CASSQTAMNTEAFF. The CDR3 nucleotides are TGTGCCAGTAGCCAGACAGCGATGAACACTGAAGCTTTCTTT. The full variable domain, rest sourced from reference TRBV19 and TRBJ1-1, is DGGITQSPKYLFRKEGQNVTLSCEQNLNHDAMYWYRQDPGQGLRLIYYSQIVNDFQKGDIAEGYSVSREKKESFPLTVTSAQKNPTAFYLCASSQTAMNTEAFFGQGTRLTVV.

The CDR3: CASSLSSDSSYNSPLHF. In nucleotides, the CDR3 is TGTGCCAGCAGCTTATCTTCGGACAGCTCCTATAATTCACCCCTCCACTTT. The chain carries TRBV7-2 and TRBJ1-6; D may be TRBD1 (6 bases). Germline assignment: CDR1 SGHTA and CDR2 FQGNSA. Trimming removed 2 bases from V and 0 bases from J, with 11 bases in between. The length of the CDR3 is 17 residues. The full variable domain, completed using reference TRBV7-2 and TRBJ1-6, is GAGVSQSPSNKVTEKGKDVELRCDPISGHTALYWYRQSLGQGLEFLIYFQGNSAPDKSGLPSDRFSAERTGGSVSTLTIQRTQQEDSAVYLCASSLSSDSSYNSPLHFGNGTRLTVT.

This chain uses TRBV2 with TRBJ2-2; no firm D call. Germline CDR1 SNHLY, CDR2 FYNNEI. The CDR3 runs to 12 residues. The germline V and J ends were trimmed by 7 bases and 6 bases, with 9 bases remaining between them. DNA of the CDR3: TGTGCCAGCATGAGTGGAGCCGGGGAGCTGTTTTTT. Translating gives CASMSGAGELFF.

The genes are TRBV10-3 and TRBJ1-2; D is possibly TRBD1 (6 bases). V gave up 0 bases and J gave up 4 bases, with 9 bases separating them. The CDR3 has 14 amino acids. CDR1 is ENHRY, CDR2 SYGVKD, per germline. The CDR3 sequence is CAISESAGVYGYTF. The CDR3 DNA is TGTGCCATCAGTGAGTCTGCAGGGGTCTATGGCTACACCTTC.

The chain links TRBV30 to TRBJ2-3, with D uncertain. The CDR3 has 14 amino acids. Germline V gene data show CDR1 as GTSNPN and CDR2 as SVGIG (reference sequence). V was clipped by 2 bases and J by 4 bases, with 13 bases between them. The CDR3 protein is CAWSRSAGPDTQYF. CDR3 nucleotide sequence: TGTGCCTGGAGTAGGAGTGCTGGCCCAGATACGCAGTATTTT.

This clone was detected only once. This sequence joins TRBV7-2 and TRBJ2-2; D may be TRBD1 (5 bases). This CDR3 region has 14 residues. Trimming stripped 10 bases from V and 5 bases from J, with 17 bases between. Germline V gene sequence: CDR1 SGHTA, CDR2 FQGNSA. CDR3 amino acids: CATTLNRMTGELFF. CDR3 DNA: TGTGCCACCACCTTGAACAGGATGACCGGGGAGCTGTTTTTT.

The CDR3 sequence: CASGPTGLGGELFF. The CDR3 nucleotides are TGTGCCAGTGGTCCGACAGGGCTCGGCGGGGAGCTGTTTTTT. The genes are TRBV19 and TRBJ2-2; 7 positions match TRBD1. The CDR3 is 14 residues long. Trimming at V came to 8 bases and at J to 7 bases, leaving 10 bases not matched to a gene. Germline CDR1 is LNHDA and CDR2 is SQIVND (reference sequence). Complete variable domain (other parts from reference TRBV19 and TRBJ2-2): DGGITQSPKYLFRKEGQNVTLSCEQNLNHDAMYWYRQDPGQGLRLIYYSQIVNDFQKGDIAEGYSVSREKKESFPLTVTSAQKNPTAFYLCASGPTGLGGELFFGEGSRLTVL.

This clone was counted once. The chain joins TRBV5-1 to TRBJ1-1; 8 bases agree with TRBD1. V shed 5 bases and J 5 bases; nucleotides not matched to a gene: 5. The V gene's germline CDR1 is SGHRS and CDR2 YFSETQ. The CDR3 spans 13 residues. The DNA of the CDR3 is TGCGCCAGCAGGACAGGGACAGGAACTGAAGCTTTCTTT. This gives the protein CASRTGTGTEAFF.

The chain couples TRBV5-5 to TRBJ1-2; perhaps TRBD1 as D (5 bases). V was pared by 4 bases and J by 7 bases, with 17 bases between. Germline-derived CDR1 and CDR2 are SGHKS and YYEKEE (reference sequence). The CDR3 totals 14 residues. CDR3 loop: CASSPLAGVAGYTF. The DNA of the CDR3 is TGTGCCAGCAGCCCCCTGGCGGGGGTGGCTGGCTACACCTTC.

V is TRBV9 and J is TRBJ2-1; no definite D call. The germline V and J ends were trimmed by 0 bases and 2 bases, with 9 bases remaining between them. This CDR3 has 15 residues. CDR1 and CDR2 (germline): SGDLS, YYNGEE. Here the CDR3 DNA reads TGTGCCAGCAGCGTAGAGGCTAGGCCCTACAATGAGCAGTTCTTC. This encodes CASSVEARPYNEQFF. The variable domain in full, with the rest retrieved from reference TRBV9 and TRBJ2-1, is DSGVTQTPKHLITATGQRVTLRCSPRSGDLSVYWYQQSLDQGLQFLIQYYNGEERAKGNILERFSAQQFPDLHSELNLSSLELGDSALYFCASSVEARPYNEQFFGPGTRLTVL.

The gene calls are TRBV5-1 and TRBJ2-1; D possibly corresponds to TRBD2 (7 bases). The CDR3 has 13 residues. Germline lookup yields CDR1 SGHRS and CDR2 YFSETQ. V shed 4 bases and J shed 5 bases, with 10 bases lying between them. Here the CDR3 DNA reads TGCGCCAGCAGCGAGGGGGGGCACAATGAGCAGTTCTTC. This translates into CASSEGGHNEQFF. Full variable domain (outside the CDR3, taken from reference TRBV5-1 and TRBJ2-1): KAGVTQTPRYLIKTRGQQVTLSCSPISGHRSVSWYQQTPGQGLQFLFEYFSETQRNKGNFPGRFSGRQFSNSRSEMNVSTLELGDSALYLCASSEGGHNEQFFGPGTRLTVL.

This clone was detected only once. The chain employs TRBV27 and TRBJ1-4; 8 nucleotides match TRBD1. The trim removed 6 bases at V and 7 bases at J, leaving 13 bases unmatched. CDR3 length: 16 amino acids. Germline V lookup: CDR1 MNHEY, CDR2 SMNVEV (reference sequence). CDR3 sequence reads: CASRDIQGARGEKLFF. In DNA, the CDR3 is TGTGCCAGCAGAGATATCCAGGGGGCGCGGGGTGAAAAACTGTTTTTT.

The gene calls are TRBV6-5 and TRBJ1-1, with D perhaps TRBD1 (6 bases). The germline CDR1 and CDR2 sequences are MNHEY and SVGAGI. The V and J ends lost 5 bases and 4 bases respectively, with 14 bases between them. CDR3 length: 14 residues. CDR3 loop: CASSRGNRGTEAFF. The CDR3 nucleotides read TGTGCCAGCAGTAGGGGGAATCGGGGCACTGAAGCTTTCTTT.

This chain connects TRBV4-3 to TRBJ1-2, with 9 bases identical to TRBD1. The V and J ends lost 4 bases and 7 bases, in that order; junction bases with no gene match: 10. The germline CDR1 and CDR2 sequences are LGHNA and YSLEER. The CDR3 has 15 amino acids. CDR3 DNA sequence: TGCGCCAGCAGCCCAGGGGGGACAGGGTCTTTTGGCTACACCTTC. It is translated as CASSPGGTGSFGYTF.

The J gene is TRBJ2-2, the V gene TRBV9; D is possibly TRBD2 (5 bases). In germline, CDR1 is SGDLS, CDR2 YYNGEE. CDR3 length equals 17 residues. V was shortened by 3 bases and J by 0 bases, with 15 bases between the two germline ends. The CDR3 DNA sequence: TGTGCCAGCAGCGGCCCCGGTAGGAGGCCGAACACCGGGGAGCTGTTTTTT. It codes for CASSGPGRRPNTGELFF.

The chain combines TRBV7-9 with TRBJ1-1, with 8 bases fitting TRBD1. Looked up from germline, CDR1 is SEHNR and CDR2 is FQNEAQ (reference sequence). The junction had 4 bases not matched to a gene; V was cut back by 1 base and J by 6 bases. CDR3 size: 14 residues. The DNA for the CDR3 is TGTGCCAGCAGCTTAGAAGCAGGGGGCGCTGAAGCTTTCTTT. It encodes CASSLEAGGAEAFF.

J is TRBJ1-2 and V is TRBV11-2; D might be TRBD1 (6 bases). Trimming removed 4 bases from V and 5 bases from J, with 14 bases in between. Germline assignment: CDR1 SGHAT and CDR2 FQNNGV. The CDR3 runs 14 residues. The CDR3, as DNA: TGTGCCAGCAGCTCACAGGGTTCTACGTATGGCTACACCTTC. Its protein product is CASSSQGSTYGYTF. The whole variable domain, filled in from reference TRBV11-2 and TRBJ1-2, reads EAGVAQSPRYKIIEKRQSVAFWCNPISGHATLYWYQQILGQGPKLLIQFQNNGVVDDSQLPKDRFSAERLKGVDSTLKIQPAKLEDSAVYLCASSSQGSTYGYTFGSGTRLTVV.